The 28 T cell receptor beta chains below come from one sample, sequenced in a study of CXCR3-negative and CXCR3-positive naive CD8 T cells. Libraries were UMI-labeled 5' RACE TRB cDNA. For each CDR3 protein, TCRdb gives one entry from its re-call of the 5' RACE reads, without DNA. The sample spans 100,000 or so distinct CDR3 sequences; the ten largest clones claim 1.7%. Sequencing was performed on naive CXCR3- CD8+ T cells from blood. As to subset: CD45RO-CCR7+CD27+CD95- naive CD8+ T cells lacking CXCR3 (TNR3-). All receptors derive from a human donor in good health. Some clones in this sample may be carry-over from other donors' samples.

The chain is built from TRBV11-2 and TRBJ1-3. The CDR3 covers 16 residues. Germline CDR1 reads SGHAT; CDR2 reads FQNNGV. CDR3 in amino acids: CASMGSGRSSGNTIYF.

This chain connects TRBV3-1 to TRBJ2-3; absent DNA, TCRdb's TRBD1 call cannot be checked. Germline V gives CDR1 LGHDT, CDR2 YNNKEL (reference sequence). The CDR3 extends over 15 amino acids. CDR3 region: CASSPGIRGTDTQYF.

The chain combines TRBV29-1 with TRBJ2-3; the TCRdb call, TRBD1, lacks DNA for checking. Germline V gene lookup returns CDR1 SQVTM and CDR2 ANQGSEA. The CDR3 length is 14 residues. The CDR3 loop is CSAAGTVTTDTQYF.

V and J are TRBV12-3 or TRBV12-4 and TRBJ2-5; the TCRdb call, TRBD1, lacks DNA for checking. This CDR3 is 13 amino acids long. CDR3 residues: CASRTGVRETQYF.

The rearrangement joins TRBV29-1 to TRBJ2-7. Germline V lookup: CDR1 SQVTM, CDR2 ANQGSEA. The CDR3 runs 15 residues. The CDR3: CSVEVLGQGSYEQYF.

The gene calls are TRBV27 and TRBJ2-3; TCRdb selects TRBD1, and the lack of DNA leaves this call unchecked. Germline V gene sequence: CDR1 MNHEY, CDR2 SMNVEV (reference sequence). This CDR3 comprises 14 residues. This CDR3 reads CASSQLTGIGEQYF.

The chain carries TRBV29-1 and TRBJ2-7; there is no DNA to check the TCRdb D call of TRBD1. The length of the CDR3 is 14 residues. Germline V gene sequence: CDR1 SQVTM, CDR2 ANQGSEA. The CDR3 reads CSVGPGTGGIEQYF.

The CDR3 protein is CSAEQGTGELFF. The chain joins TRBV29-1 to TRBJ2-2; TCRdb gives TRBD1 as the D gene, but with no DNA this cannot be confirmed. The CDR3 length is 12 residues. Per the germline V gene, CDR1 is SQVTM and CDR2 is ANQGSEA.

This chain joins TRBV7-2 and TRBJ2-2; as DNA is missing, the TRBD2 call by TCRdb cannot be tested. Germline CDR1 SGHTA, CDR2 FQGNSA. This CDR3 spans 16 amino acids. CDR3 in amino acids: CASTTQGLAVTGELFF. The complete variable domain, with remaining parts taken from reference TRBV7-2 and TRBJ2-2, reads GAGVSQSPSNKVTEKGKDVELRCDPISGHTALYWYRQSLGQGLEFLIYFQGNSAPDKSGLPSDRFSAERTGGSVSTLTIQRTQQEDSAVYLCASTTQGLAVTGELFFGEGSRLTVL.

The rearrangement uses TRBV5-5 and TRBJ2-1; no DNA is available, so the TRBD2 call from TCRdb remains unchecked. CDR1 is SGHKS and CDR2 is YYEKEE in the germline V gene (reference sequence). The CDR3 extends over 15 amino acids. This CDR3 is CASSATSGGFYEQFF.

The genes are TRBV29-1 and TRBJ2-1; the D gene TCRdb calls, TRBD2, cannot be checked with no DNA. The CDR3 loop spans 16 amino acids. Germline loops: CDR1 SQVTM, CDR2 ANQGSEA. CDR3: CSVEDGASGRGDEQFF.

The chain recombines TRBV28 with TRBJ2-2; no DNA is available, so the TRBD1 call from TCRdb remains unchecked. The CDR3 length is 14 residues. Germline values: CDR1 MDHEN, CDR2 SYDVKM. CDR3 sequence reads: CASSFLRGTGELFF.

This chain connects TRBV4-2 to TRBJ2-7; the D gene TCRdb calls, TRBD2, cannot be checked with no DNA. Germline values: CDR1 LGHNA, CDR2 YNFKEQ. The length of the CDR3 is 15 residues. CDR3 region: CASSQDRASNNEQYF.

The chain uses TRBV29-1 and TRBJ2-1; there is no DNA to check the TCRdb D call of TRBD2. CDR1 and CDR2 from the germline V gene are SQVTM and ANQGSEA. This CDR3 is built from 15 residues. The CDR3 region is CSVHLAGVLRNEQFF.

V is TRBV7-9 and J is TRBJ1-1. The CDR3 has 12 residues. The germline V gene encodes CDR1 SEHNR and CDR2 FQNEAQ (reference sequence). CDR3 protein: CASSSFNTEAFF.

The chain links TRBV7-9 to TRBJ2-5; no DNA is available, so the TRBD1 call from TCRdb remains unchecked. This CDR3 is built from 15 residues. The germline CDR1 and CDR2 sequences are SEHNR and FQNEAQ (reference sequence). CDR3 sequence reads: CASSPRYRLGETQYF. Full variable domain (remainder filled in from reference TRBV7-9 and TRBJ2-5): DTGVSQNPRHKITKRGQNVTFRCDPISEHNRLYWYRQTLGQGPEFLTYFQNEAQLEKSRLLSDRFSAERPKGSFSTLEIQRTEQGDSAMYLCASSPRYRLGETQYFGPGTRLLVL.

CDR3 in amino acids: CSVEGPGQGDTEAFF. The J gene is TRBJ1-1, the V gene TRBV29-1; TCRdb picks TRBD1, but there is no DNA to check that call. Germline V gene data show CDR1 as SQVTM and CDR2 as ANQGSEA. CDR3 size: 15 residues.

The CDR3 protein is CASSPGRGDSNQPQHF. The V and J genes are TRBV28 and TRBJ1-5; absent DNA, TCRdb's TRBD1 call cannot be checked. The CDR3 runs 16 residues. Per the germline V gene, CDR1 is MDHEN and CDR2 is SYDVKM.

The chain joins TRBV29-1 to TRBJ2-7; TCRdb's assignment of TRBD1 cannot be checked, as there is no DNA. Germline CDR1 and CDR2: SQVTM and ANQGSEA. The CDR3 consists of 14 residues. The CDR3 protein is CSVEEGDRGHEQYF.

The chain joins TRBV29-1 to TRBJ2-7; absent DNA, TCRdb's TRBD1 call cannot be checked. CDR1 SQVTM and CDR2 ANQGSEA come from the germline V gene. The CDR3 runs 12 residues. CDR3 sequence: CSVRTETYEQYF.

CDR3 protein: CASSRGDRVLYEQYF. The chain uses TRBV6-6 and TRBJ2-7; TCRdb designates TRBD1, a call that cannot be tested without DNA. There are 15 residues in the CDR3. Per germline, CDR1 MNHNY and CDR2 SVGAGI (reference sequence).

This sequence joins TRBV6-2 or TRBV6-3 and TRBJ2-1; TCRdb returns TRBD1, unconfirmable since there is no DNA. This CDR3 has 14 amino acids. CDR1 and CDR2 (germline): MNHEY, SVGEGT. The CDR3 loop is CASSYGGAWNEQFF.

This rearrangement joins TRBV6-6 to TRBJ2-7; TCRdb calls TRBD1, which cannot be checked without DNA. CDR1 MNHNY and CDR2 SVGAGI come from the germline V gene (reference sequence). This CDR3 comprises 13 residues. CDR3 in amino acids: CASNRGSSYEQYF.

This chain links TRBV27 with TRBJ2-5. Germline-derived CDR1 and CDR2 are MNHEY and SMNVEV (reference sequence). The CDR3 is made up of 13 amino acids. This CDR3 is CASSYGFPATQYF.

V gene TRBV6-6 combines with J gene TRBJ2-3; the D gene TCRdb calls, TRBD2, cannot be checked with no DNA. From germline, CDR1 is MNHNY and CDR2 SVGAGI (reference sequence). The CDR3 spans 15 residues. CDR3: CASRKAVLLTDTQYF.

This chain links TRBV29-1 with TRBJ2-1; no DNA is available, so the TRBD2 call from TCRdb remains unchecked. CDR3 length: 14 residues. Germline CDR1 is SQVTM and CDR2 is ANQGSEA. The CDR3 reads CSSELAGEGDEQFF.

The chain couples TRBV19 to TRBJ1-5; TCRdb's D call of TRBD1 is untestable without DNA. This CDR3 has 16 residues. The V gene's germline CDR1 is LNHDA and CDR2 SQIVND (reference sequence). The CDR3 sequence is CASSKNREPPGQPQHF. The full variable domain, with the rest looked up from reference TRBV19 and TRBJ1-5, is DGGITQSPKYLFRKEGQNVTLSCEQNLNHDAMYWYRQDPGQGLRLIYYSQIVNDFQKGDIAEGYSVSREKKESFPLTVTSAQKNPTAFYLCASSKNREPPGQPQHFGDGTRLSIL.

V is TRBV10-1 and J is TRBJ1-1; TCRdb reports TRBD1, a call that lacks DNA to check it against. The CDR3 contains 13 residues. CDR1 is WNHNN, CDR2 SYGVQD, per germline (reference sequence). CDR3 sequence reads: CASNRQKNTEAFF.